The rows below give T cell receptor beta chains drawn from one sample of a study of T cells in Graves' hyperthyroidism and ophthalmopathy. TCRdb reprocessed the multiplex PCR reads with MiXCR, giving one entry per CDR3 protein. The repertoire has 500,000 to 750,000 distinct CDR3 sequences, just over 45% of them found once; the top ten carry around 8%. The source material was peripheral blood or thyroid tissue (not recorded which). Receptors originate from a woman aged 18-29 years with Graves' hyperthyroidism. The CDR3 runs from the conserved cysteine through the conserved F or W. Fields, in order: V gene, J gene, D gene, clone size, CDR3 protein, CDR3 DNA. D genes are given only for firm matches. Size is stated for part of the rows, as once, few or many counts, or as a class when the clone is expanded.

TRBV20-1	TRBJ1-4	.	many	CSANQGFGEKLFF	TGCAGTGCTAACCAGGGGTTCGGTGAAAAACTGTTTTTT
TRBV20-1	TRBJ1-5	TRBD1	many	CSARIAGGAGNQPQHF	TGCAGTGCTAGGATAGCAGGGGGCGCTGGCAATCAGCCCCAGCATTTT
TRBV7-9	TRBJ1-2	TRBD1	.	CASTDERGLRGYTF	TGTGCCAGCACCGACGAGAGGGGGCTTCGGGGCTACACCTTC
TRBV4-2	TRBJ2-7	TRBD1	few	CASSPLQRQGQYEQYF	TGTGCCAGCAGCCCTCTCCAGAGACAGGGGCAATACGAGCAGTACTTC
TRBV20-1	TRBJ2-5	TRBD1	.	CSAFDDRGSETQYF	TGCAGTGCTTTTGACGACAGGGGTTCAGAGACCCAGTACTTC
TRBV19	TRBJ1-2	.	few	CASSSLDSATNYGYTF	TGTGCCAGTAGTTCCCTGGACAGCGCTACTAACTATGGCTACACCTTC
TRBV7-9	TRBJ1-2	.	.	CASSSMAGDYGYTF	TGTGCCAGCAGCTCCATGGCAGGGGACTATGGCTACACCTTC
TRBV7-3	TRBJ2-2	TRBD1	many	CASSLTSGGWAGELFF	TGTGCCAGCAGCTTAACGTCAGGGGGCTGGGCCGGGGAGCTGTTTTTT
TRBV7-8	TRBJ2-2	TRBD2	many	CASSFIAGRTGELFF	TGTGCCAGCAGCTTCATAGCGGGTCGTACCGGGGAGCTGTTTTTT
TRBV5-5	TRBJ1-3	TRBD1	many	CASSPGTGEGNTIYF	TGTGCCAGCAGCCCCGGGACAGGGGAAGGAAACACCATATATTTT
TRBV7-9	TRBJ1-1	.	many	CASSMIGGTEAFF	TGTGCCAGCAGCATGATAGGGGGTACTGAAGCTTTCTTT
TRBV12-3/TRBV12-4	TRBJ1-5	.	.	CASSLRTWGVQPQHF	TGTGCCAGCAGTTTACGGACGTGGGGTGTTCAGCCCCAGCATTTT
TRBV10-3	TRBJ1-1	TRBD1	.	CAISRTGLRHTEAFF	TGTGCCATCAGTAGGACAGGGCTAAGGCACACTGAAGCTTTCTTT
TRBV20-1	TRBJ2-7	.	many	CSARDEYNSYEQYF	TGCAGTGCTAGAGATGAGTACAATTCCTACGAGCAGTACTTC
TRBV27	TRBJ1-1	.	many	CASSPTTGDMNTEAFF	TGTGCCAGCAGTCCCACGACAGGAGACATGAACACTGAAGCTTTCTTT
TRBV10-3	TRBJ1-4	.	.	CAISDRGGEKLFF	TGTGCCATCAGTGATAGGGGTGGTGAAAAACTGTTTTTT